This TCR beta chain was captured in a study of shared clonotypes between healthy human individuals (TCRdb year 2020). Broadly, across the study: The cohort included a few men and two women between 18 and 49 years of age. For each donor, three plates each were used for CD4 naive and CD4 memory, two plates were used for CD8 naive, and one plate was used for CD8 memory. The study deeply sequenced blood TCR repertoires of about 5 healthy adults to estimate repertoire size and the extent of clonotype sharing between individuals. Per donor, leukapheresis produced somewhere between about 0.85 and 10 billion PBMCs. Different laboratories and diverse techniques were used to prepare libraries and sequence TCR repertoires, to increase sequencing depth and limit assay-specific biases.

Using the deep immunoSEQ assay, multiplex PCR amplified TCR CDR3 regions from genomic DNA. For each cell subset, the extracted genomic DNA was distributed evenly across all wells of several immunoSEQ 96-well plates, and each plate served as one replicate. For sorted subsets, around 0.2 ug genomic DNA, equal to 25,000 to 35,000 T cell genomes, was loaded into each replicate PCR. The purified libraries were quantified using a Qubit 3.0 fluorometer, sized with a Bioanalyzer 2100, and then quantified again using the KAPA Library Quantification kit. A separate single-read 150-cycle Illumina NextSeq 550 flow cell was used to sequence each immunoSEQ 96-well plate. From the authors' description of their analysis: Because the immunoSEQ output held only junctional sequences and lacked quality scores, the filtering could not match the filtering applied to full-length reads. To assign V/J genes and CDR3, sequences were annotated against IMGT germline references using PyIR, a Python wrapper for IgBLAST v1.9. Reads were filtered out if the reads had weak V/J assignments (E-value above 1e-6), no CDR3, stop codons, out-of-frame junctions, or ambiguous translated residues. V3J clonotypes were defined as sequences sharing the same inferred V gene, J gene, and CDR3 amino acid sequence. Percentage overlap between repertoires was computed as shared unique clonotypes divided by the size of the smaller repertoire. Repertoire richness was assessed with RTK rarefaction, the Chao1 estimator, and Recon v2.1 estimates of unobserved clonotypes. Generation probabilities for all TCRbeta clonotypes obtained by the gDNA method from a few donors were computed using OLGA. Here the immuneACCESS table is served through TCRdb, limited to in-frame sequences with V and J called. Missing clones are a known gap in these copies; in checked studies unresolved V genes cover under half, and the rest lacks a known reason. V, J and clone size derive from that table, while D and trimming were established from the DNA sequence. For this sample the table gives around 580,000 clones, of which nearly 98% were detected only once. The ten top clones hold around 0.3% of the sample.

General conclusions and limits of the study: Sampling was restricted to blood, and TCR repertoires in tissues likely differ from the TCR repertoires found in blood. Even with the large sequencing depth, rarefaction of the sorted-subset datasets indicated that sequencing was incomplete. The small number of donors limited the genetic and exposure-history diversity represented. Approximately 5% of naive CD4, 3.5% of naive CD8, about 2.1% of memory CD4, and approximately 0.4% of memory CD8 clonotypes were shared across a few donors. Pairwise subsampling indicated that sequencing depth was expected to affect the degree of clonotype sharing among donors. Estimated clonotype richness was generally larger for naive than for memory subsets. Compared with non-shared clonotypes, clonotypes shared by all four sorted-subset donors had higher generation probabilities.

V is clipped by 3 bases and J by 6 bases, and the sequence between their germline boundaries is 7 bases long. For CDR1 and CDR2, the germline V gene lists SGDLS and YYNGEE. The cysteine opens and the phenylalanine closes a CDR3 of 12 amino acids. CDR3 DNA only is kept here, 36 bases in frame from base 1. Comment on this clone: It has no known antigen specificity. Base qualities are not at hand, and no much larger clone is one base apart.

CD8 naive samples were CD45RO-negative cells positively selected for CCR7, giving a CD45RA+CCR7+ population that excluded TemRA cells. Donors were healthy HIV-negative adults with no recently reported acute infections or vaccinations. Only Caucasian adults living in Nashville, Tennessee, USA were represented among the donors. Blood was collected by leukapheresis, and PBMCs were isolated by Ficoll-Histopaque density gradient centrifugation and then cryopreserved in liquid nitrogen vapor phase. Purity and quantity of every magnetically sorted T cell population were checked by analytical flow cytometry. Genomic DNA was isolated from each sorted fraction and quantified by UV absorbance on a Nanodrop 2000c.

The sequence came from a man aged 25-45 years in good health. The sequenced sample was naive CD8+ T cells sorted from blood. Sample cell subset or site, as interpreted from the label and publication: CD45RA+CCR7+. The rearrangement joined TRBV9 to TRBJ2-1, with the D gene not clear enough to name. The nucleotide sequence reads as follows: TGTGCCAGCAGCGCCACCTTCAATGAGCAGTTCTTC. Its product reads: CASSATFNEQFF.